This entry lists 16 T cell receptor beta chains sequenced from one sample in a study of T-cell memory formation after mild COVID-19. TCRdb fed the 5' RACE reads into MiXCR, producing one record per CDR3 protein. The repertoire includes about 360,000 distinct CDR3 sequences, around 14% of them detected once, and approximately 20% sits in the top ten. What was sequenced was PBMCs or a T cell subset sorted from them (not recorded which). These receptors were collected from a man younger than 35 who had mild COVID-19 (a few samples of this study predate the infection). Cell type and time point are not known.

The rearrangement links TRBV7-3 to TRBJ2-1; TRBD2 matches at 11 bases. Germline values: CDR1 SGHTA, CDR2 FQGTGA. V lost 5 bases to trimming and J lost 9 bases; unmatched junction nucleotides: 9. There are 15 residues in the CDR3. CDR3 sequence (DNA): TGTGCCAGCAGCCTAGCGGGGGGCACCTGGGGTGAGCAGTTCTTC. This gives the protein CASSLAGGTWGEQFF.

The sample holds a few counts of this clonotype. The chain has TRBV4-3 and TRBJ2-1; D may be TRBD2 (6 bases). The length of the CDR3 is 15 residues. Looked up from germline, CDR1 is LGHNA and CDR2 is YSLEER. V was shortened by 0 bases and J by 8 bases, with 14 bases between the two germline ends. This CDR3 reads CASSQEGLGGYEQFF. The DNA of the CDR3 is TGCGCCAGCAGCCAAGAAGGGTTGGGGGGTTATGAGCAGTTCTTC.

There are a few counts of this clonotype. The chain combines TRBV3-1 with TRBJ1-3, with D uncertain. Germline CDR1 reads LGHDT; CDR2 reads YNNKEL (reference sequence). The CDR3 sequence is 16 residues long. Trimming took 2 bases from V and 0 from J, leaving 11 bases between them. The CDR3 spells CASSQIYRSSGNTIYF. The CDR3 nucleotides read TGTGCCAGCAGCCAAATCTATCGGAGCTCTGGAAACACCATATATTTT. The whole variable domain, remainder taken from reference TRBV3-1 and TRBJ1-3, is DTAVSQTPKYLVTQMGNDKSIKCEQNLGHDTMYWYKQDSKKFLKIMFSYNNKELIINETVPNRFSPKSPDKAHLNLHINSLELGDSAVYFCASSQIYRSSGNTIYFGEGSWLTVV.

As DNA, the CDR3 is TGTGCCGCCAGGGAGCCTCTGGGAAACACCATATATTTT. It encodes CAAREPLGNTIYF. This chain connects TRBV10-3 to TRBJ1-3; tentative D call: TRBD1 (5 bases). This CDR3 spans 13 amino acids. Germline V gene lookup returns CDR1 ENHRY and CDR2 SYGVKD. Trimming stripped 11 bases from V and 4 bases from J, with 15 bases between.

This clonotype was detected a few times. V gene TRBV27 combines with J gene TRBJ1-4; no firm D call. Germline values: CDR1 MNHEY, CDR2 SMNVEV (reference sequence). This CDR3 has 13 amino acids. The V and J ends lost 5 bases and 8 bases respectively, with 12 bases between them. The CDR3 nucleotides are TGTGCCAGCAGTAGAAAAGAGGAAGAAAAACTGTTTTTT. This sequence encodes CASSRKEEEKLFF.

J is TRBJ2-4 and V is TRBV7-2; 8 bases are a match to TRBD1. The CDR3 has 18 amino acids. V was clipped by 1 base and J by 9 bases; unmatched bases: 17. CDR1 SGHTA and CDR2 FQGNSA come from the germline V gene. CDR3 bases: TGTGCCAGCAGCTTAGAGGTCAGGGGGCGCGCTCCTGGGGCCATTCAGTACTTC. Protein product: CASSLEVRGRAPGAIQYF.

The V and J genes are TRBV6-5 and TRBJ1-5; D unclear. The V end was cut by 8 bases, the J end by 0 bases, with 8 bases between. CDR3 length: 13 residues. CDR1 is MNHEY and CDR2 is SVGAGI in the germline V gene. CDR3 residues: CASGHRSNQPQHF. CDR3 in DNA: TGTGCCAGCGGCCACCGTAGCAATCAGCCCCAGCATTTT.

The chain employs TRBV6-5 and TRBJ2-3; maybe TRBD2 (6 bases). Trimming removed 2 bases from V and 0 bases from J, with 12 bases in between. From germline, CDR1 is MNHEY and CDR2 SVGAGI. CDR3 length: 16 residues. CDR3 in amino acids: CASSYLGGSSTDTQYF. In nucleotides, the CDR3 is TGTGCCAGCAGTTACCTCGGGGGAAGTAGCACAGATACGCAGTATTTT.

This clonotype has a count of ten or more. The chain recombines TRBV15 with TRBJ2-7, with 8 positions matching TRBD1. Germline V gives CDR1 LNHNV, CDR2 YYDKDF (reference sequence). V lost 3 bases to trimming and J lost 2 bases; unmatched junction nucleotides: 3. This CDR3 has 14 amino acids. CDR3 DNA sequence: TGTGCCACCAGCAGCGGGACAGGTCCCTACGAGCAGTACTTC. It is translated as CATSSGTGPYEQYF.

At least ten counts were recorded for this clonotype. The chain joins TRBV15 to TRBJ1-1; unclear D gene. Germline CDR1 LNHNV, CDR2 YYDKDF (reference sequence). CDR3 length: 12 residues. V dropped 0 bases and J dropped 9 bases, with 8 bases sitting between them. Here the CDR3 DNA reads TGTGCCACCAGCAGAGACTGGGATCAAGCTTTCTTT. As protein: CATSRDWDQAFF.

The chain recombines TRBV11-2 with TRBJ1-5; D is ambiguous. This CDR3 is 13 amino acids long. From germline, CDR1 is SGHAT and CDR2 FQNNGV. Deletions cut 0 bases from V and 6 bases from J, with 6 bases between. CDR3 sequence: CASSLDLIQPQHF. DNA for the CDR3: TGTGCCAGCAGCTTAGATTTGATTCAGCCCCAGCATTTT.

The chain is built from TRBV4-1 and TRBJ2-5; 13 nucleotides align to TRBD2. The J segment lost 4 bases and the V segment lost 1 base, leaving 0 bases of the junction unmatched. Per germline, CDR1 MGHRA and CDR2 YSYEKL. The CDR3 runs to 15 residues. Here the CDR3 DNA reads TGCGCCAGCAGCCAAGGACTAGCGGGAGGAGAGACCCAGTACTTC. Its translation: CASSQGLAGGETQYF.

This chain joins TRBV7-2 and TRBJ1-2; the D gene is possibly TRBD1 (5 bases). V shed 1 base and J shed 8 bases, with 11 bases lying between them. Germline V gene sequence: CDR1 SGHTA, CDR2 FQGNSA. This CDR3 contains 13 residues. CDR3 protein: CASSLGQGGGYTF. The CDR3, as DNA: TGTGCCAGCAGCTTAGGGCAGGGCGGAGGCTACACCTTC.

This clonotype turned up a few times. The V gene is TRBV20-1, the J gene TRBJ2-7; the D is unclear. This CDR3 has 16 residues. V gave up 0 bases and J gave up 5 bases, with 20 bases separating them. From germline, CDR1 is DFQATT and CDR2 SNEGSKA (reference sequence). For the CDR3, the DNA is TGCAGTGCTAGAGATGTAATCCTACCCCGTCGCGACGAGCAGTACTTC. Its translation is CSARDVILPRRDEQYF.

The rearrangement uses TRBV15 and TRBJ2-3, with D maybe TRBD2 (5 bases). Germline V gene lookup returns CDR1 LNHNV and CDR2 YYDKDF (reference sequence). CDR3 size: 13 residues. Between the trimmed V and J ends, which lost 5 bases and 8 bases, there was a span of 14 bases. The CDR3 reads CATSYRYTSTQYF. The CDR3 coding sequence is TGTGCCACCAGCTACCGGTACACTAGTACGCAGTATTTT.

This clonotype showed up many times. The CDR3 DNA follows: TGTGCCAGCAGTTACTGGAGCGGGGGGGCGGGCCGAACCGGGGAGCTGTTTTTT. It codes for CASSYWSGGAGRTGELFF. The rearrangement joins TRBV6-5 to TRBJ2-2; 10 bases fit TRBD2. The CDR3 contains 18 residues. Germline V lookup: CDR1 MNHEY, CDR2 SVGAGI. After removal of 1 base from V and 5 bases from J, the junction contained 10 bases not matched to a gene.